This TCR beta chain originates from a study of blood T cell repertoires in COVID-19. On the study more broadly: Sources were T cells, B-cell-depleted T cells, or PBMCs; the material itself was cDNA or gDNA.

As originally analysed: Amplification of reference gene primers was used by the study to estimate nucleated cell counts. The assay was immunoSEQ multiplex PCR, and TCRdb's table has in-frame clones only and misses some. V, J and clone size reflect that table, while D and trimming were determined from the DNA. This sample has about 170,000 clones, with under 90% found just once. The V gene end was trimmed by 11 bases and the J gene end by 8 bases; junction bases not matched to a gene: 7. The germline V gene has CDR1 SNHLY and CDR2 FYNNEI. The CDR3 runs to 14 residues. This receptor was obtained from a woman of 80 years or more with active or convalescent COVID-19. The chain uses TRBV2 and TRBJ1-6, with TRBD1 identical over 12 bases. Specimen: peripheral blood. In DNA form, the CDR3 reads TGTGCCTCCTCCGGGACAGGGGGCTATTCACCCCTCCACTTT. It is translated as CASSGTGGYSPLHF. Full variable domain (outside the CDR3, taken from reference TRBV2 and TRBJ1-6): EPEVTQTPSHQVTQMGQEVILRCVPISNHLYFYWYRQILGQKVEFLVSFYNNEISEKSEIFDDQFSVERPDGSNFTLKIRSTKLEDSAMYFCASSGTGGYSPLHFGNGTRLTVT.